This record covers a single TCR beta chain. These data come from a study of blood T cell repertoires in COVID-19. Study-wide context: T cells, B-cell-depleted T cells, or PBMCs supplied cDNA or gDNA.

V was pared by 6 bases and J by 1 base, with 8 bases of the junction left unmatched. Germline lookup yields CDR1 MNHEY and CDR2 SVGEGT. The CDR3 spans 16 residues. Profiled with immunoSEQ multiplex PCR; TCRdb holds only in-frame clones, not every one. The sample yields hundreds of thousands of clones, more than 80% seen once. The specimen was peripheral blood. The chain joins TRBV6-2 or TRBV6-3 to TRBJ1-1; TRBD1 aligns across 10 bases. The sequence was collected from a middle-aged man with acute or convalescent COVID-19. CDR3 loop: CASSPRQGAPNTEAFF. The CDR3 DNA follows: TGTGCCAGCAGCCCTAGACAGGGGGCGCCGAACACTGAAGCTTTCTTT.